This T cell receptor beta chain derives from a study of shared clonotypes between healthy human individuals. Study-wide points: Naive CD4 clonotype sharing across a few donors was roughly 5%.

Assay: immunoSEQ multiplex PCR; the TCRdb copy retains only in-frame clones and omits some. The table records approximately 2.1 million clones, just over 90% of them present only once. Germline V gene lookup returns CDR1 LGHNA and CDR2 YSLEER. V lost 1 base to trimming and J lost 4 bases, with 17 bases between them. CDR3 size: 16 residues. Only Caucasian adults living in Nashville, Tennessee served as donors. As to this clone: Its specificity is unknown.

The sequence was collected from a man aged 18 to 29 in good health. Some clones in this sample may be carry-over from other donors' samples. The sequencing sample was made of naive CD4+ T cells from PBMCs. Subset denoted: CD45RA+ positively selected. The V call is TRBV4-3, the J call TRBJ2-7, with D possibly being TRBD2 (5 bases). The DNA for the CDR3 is TGCGCCAGCAGCCAAGTGGCCAAGCGGCAGCCATACGAGCAGTACTTC. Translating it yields CASSQVAKRQPYEQYF.